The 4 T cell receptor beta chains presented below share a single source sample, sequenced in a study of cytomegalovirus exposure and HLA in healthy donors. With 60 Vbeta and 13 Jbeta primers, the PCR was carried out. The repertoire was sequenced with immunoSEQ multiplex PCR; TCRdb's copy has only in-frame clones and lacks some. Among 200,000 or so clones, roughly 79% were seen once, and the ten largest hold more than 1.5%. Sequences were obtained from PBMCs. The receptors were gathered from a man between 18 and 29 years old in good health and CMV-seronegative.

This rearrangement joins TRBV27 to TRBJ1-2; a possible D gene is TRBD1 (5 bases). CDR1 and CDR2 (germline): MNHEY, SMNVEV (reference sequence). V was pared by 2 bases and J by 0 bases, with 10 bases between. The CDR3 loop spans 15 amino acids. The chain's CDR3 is CASSLGPGSNYGYTF. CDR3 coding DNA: TGTGCCAGCAGTTTAGGGCCAGGGTCTAACTATGGCTACACCTTC.

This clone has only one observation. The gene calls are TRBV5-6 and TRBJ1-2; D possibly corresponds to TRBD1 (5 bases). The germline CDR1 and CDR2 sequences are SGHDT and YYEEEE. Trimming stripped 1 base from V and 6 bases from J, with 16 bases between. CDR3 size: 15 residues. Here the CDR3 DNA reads TGTGCCAGCAGCTTGTTGGGGCCTCACGACGATGGCTACACCTTC. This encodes CASSLLGPHDDGYTF.

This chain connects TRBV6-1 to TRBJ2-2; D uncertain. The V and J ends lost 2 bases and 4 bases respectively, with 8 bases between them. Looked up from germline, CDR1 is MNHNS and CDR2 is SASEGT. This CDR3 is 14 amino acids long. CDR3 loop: CASSELGRTGELFF. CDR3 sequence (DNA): TGTGCCAGCAGTGAACTTGGCCGCACCGGGGAGCTGTTTTTT.

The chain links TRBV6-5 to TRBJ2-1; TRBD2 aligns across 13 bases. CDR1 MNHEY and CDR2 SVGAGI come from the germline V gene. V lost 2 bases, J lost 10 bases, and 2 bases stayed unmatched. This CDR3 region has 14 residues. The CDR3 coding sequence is TGTGCCAGCAGTTACGGGACTAGCGGGACCGAGCAGTTCTTC. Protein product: CASSYGTSGTEQFF.